The rows below give T cell receptor beta chains drawn from one sample of a study of T cell clusters in autoimmune cytopenias. TCRdb derives one entry per CDR3 protein from the multiplex PCR reads, leaving out DNA. The sample spans around 8,000 distinct CDR3 sequences; the ten largest clones claim over 25%. Sequences were obtained from peripheral blood. The receptors here all came from a human donor with an autoimmune cytopenia or autoimmune hepatitis (not recorded which). The CDR3 runs from the conserved cysteine through the conserved F or W. Expanded clones are given a class, and other clones once, few, many or no size at all.

CDR3aa: CATSRKGNTGELFF
abundance: medium-sized
j_gene: TRBJ2-2
v_gene: TRBV15

CDR3aa: CASRVDRGLSPYEQYF
abundance: -
j_gene: TRBJ2-7
v_gene: TRBV12-3/TRBV12-4

CDR3aa: CASSLDSHTGELFF
abundance: -
j_gene: TRBJ2-2
v_gene: TRBV12-3/TRBV12-4

CDR3aa: CASSPGQFGRDENEQFF
abundance: -
j_gene: TRBJ2-1
v_gene: TRBV5-5

CDR3aa: CSASRASSGRVYNEQFF
abundance: -
j_gene: TRBJ2-1
v_gene: TRBV20-1

CDR3aa: CASRGRDEQYF
abundance: medium-sized
j_gene: TRBJ2-7
v_gene: TRBV6-5

CDR3aa: CASGGASGSYEQFF
abundance: medium-sized
j_gene: TRBJ2-1
v_gene: TRBV11-1

CDR3aa: CAWRGADSGNTIYF
abundance: -
j_gene: TRBJ1-3
v_gene: TRBV30

CDR3aa: CASSSDSQETQYF
abundance: medium-sized
j_gene: TRBJ2-5
v_gene: TRBV6-5

CDR3aa: CASSGTGRYEQYF
abundance: -
j_gene: TRBJ2-7
v_gene: TRBV7-9

CDR3aa: CASSGASGTISGANVLTF
abundance: -
j_gene: TRBJ2-6
v_gene: TRBV7-6

CDR3aa: CASSPQDRVRRTNEKLFF
abundance: medium-sized
j_gene: TRBJ1-4
v_gene: TRBV27

CDR3aa: CASSQEAENSPLHF
abundance: -
j_gene: TRBJ1-6
v_gene: TRBV4-2

CDR3aa: CASSDSVDRGHGYTF
abundance: -
j_gene: TRBJ1-2
v_gene: TRBV6-4

CDR3aa: CASSLIDEQYF
abundance: -
j_gene: TRBJ2-7
v_gene: TRBV12-3/TRBV12-4

CDR3aa: CASSRGTDTGELFF
abundance: medium-sized
j_gene: TRBJ2-2
v_gene: TRBV6-5

CDR3aa: CASSPGREKYNEQFF
abundance: large
j_gene: TRBJ2-1
v_gene: TRBV13

CDR3aa: CASSSNPPYTEAFF
abundance: -
j_gene: TRBJ1-1
v_gene: TRBV19

CDR3aa: CSARDNSGNTIYF
abundance: -
j_gene: TRBJ1-3
v_gene: TRBV20-1

CDR3aa: CASTDKSYEQYF
abundance: -
j_gene: TRBJ2-7
v_gene: TRBV19

CDR3aa: CASSLSRTGELFF
abundance: -
j_gene: TRBJ2-2
v_gene: TRBV27